Following are 30 T cell receptor beta chains from one sample sequenced in a study of T cells in Graves' hyperthyroidism and ophthalmopathy. Template material for amplifying TCR beta CDR3 regions consisted of RNA transcripts. The HTBI primer set was used in a first-round RT-PCR of the TCR CDR3. MiXCR, applied by TCRdb to the multiplex PCR reads, yields one record per CDR3 protein. The sample records roughly 150,000 distinct CDR3 sequences, just under 9.5% being singletons. Sequencing used blood. The receptor set was obtained from a woman younger than 30 with Graves' hyperthyroidism that later progressed to Graves' ophthalmopathy.

This sequence joins TRBV29-1 and TRBJ2-1; tentative D call: TRBD1 (7 bases). This CDR3 is built from 17 residues. Looked up from germline, CDR1 is SQVTM and CDR2 is ANQGSEA. V lost 3 bases and J lost 0, with 18 bases in between. The CDR3 bases are TGCAGCGTTGACGGTTTGGGGGGACAGAGCTCCTACAATGAGCAGTTCTTC. The encoded protein is CSVDGLGGQSSYNEQFF.

The sample holds many counts of this clonotype. The gene calls are TRBV5-1 and TRBJ2-5; 9 bases map to TRBD2. Germline CDR1 and CDR2: SGHRS and YFSETQ. The CDR3 is 15 amino acids. V lost 1 base and J lost 5; bases outside the gene matches: 6. This CDR3 reads CASSLSAGGGETQYF. CDR3 coding DNA: TGCGCCAGCAGCTTGTCAGCGGGAGGCGGGGAGACCCAGTACTTC.

In its sample, this clonotype was seen many times. This chain links TRBV20-1 with TRBJ2-5, with a weak D call TRBD2 (5 bases). The length of the CDR3 is 11 residues. From germline, CDR1 is DFQATT and CDR2 SNEGSKA (reference sequence). V was pared by 5 bases and J by 5 bases, with 9 bases between. The CDR3 region is CSARTGETQYF. CDR3 nucleotide sequence: TGCAGTGCTCGGACGGGGGAGACCCAGTACTTC.

The sample holds many counts of this clonotype. CDR3 coding DNA: TGTGCCTGGAGTGTTAGGGAAAATGAGCAGTTCTTC. Translation: CAWSVRENEQFF. This chain uses TRBV30 with TRBJ2-1; D not resolved. Germline V gene data show CDR1 as GTSNPN and CDR2 as SVGIG (reference sequence). The CDR3 covers 12 residues. Trimming left V 0 bases short and J 7 bases short, with 7 bases between.

This clonotype was seen ten or more times. V is TRBV24-1 and J is TRBJ2-2; D may match TRBD1 or TRBD2 (6 bases each). The V end lost 3 bases, the J end lost 6 bases, and 13 bases lay between the germline ends. The germline gives CDR1 KGHDR, CDR2 SFDVKD. This CDR3 has 15 amino acids. In DNA, the CDR3 is TGTGCCACCAGTGATCGATACAGGGACTCCGGGGAGCTGTTTTTT. This codes for CATSDRYRDSGELFF.

This clonotype was counted between two and nine times. This chain joins TRBV7-3 and TRBJ2-2; 11 bases are a match to TRBD2. Germline CDR1 and CDR2: SGHTA and FQGTGA. The CDR3 consists of 16 residues. V was pared by 5 bases and J by 4 bases, with 6 bases of the junction left unmatched. CDR3 sequence: CASSPRLAGSTGELFF. CDR3 DNA sequence: TGTGCCAGCAGCCCCAGACTAGCGGGGAGCACCGGGGAGCTGTTTTTT. The full variable domain, with the rest looked up from reference TRBV7-3 and TRBJ2-2, is GAGVSQTPSNKVTEKGKYVELRCDPISGHTALYWYRQSLGQGPEFLIYFQGTGAADDSGLPNDRFFAVRPEGSVSTLKIQRTERGDSAVYLCASSPRLAGSTGELFFGEGSRLTVL.

This clonotype occurred a few times. Here the CDR3 DNA reads TGTGCCAGCAGCCAAGGATTGGGCGGGGACTCCTACGAGCAGTACTTC. It specifies CASSQGLGGDSYEQYF. The chain is built from TRBV4-2 and TRBJ2-7; tentative D call: TRBD2 (6 bases). Germline V gene lookup returns CDR1 LGHNA and CDR2 YNFKEQ. CDR3 length: 16 amino acids. The V end lost 1 base, the J end lost 0 bases, and 13 bases lay between the germline ends.

For this clonotype: A much larger clone differs from this one at a single base, so this may be a read error. The chain joins TRBV12-3 or TRBV12-4 to TRBJ2-5; D unresolved. The CDR3 is 15 residues long. CDR3 sequence: CAGSLYGDGQETQYF. In nucleotides, the CDR3 is TGTGCCGGCAGTTTATATGGAGACGGGCAAGAGACCCAGTACTTC.

J is TRBJ2-2 and V is TRBV7-2, with no clear D. Germline lookup yields CDR1 SGHTA and CDR2 FQGNSA. The CDR3 is made up of 16 amino acids. The V and J ends lost 1 base and 5 bases respectively, with 14 bases between them. The CDR3 protein is CASSLGLLYGTGELFF. The CDR3 nucleotides are TGTGCCAGCAGCTTAGGTCTTCTCTATGGTACCGGGGAGCTGTTTTTT. The complete variable domain, with remaining parts taken from reference TRBV7-2 and TRBJ2-2, reads GAGVSQSPSNKVTEKGKDVELRCDPISGHTALYWYRQSLGQGLEFLIYFQGNSAPDKSGLPSDRFSAERTGGSVSTLTIQRTQQEDSAVYLCASSLGLLYGTGELFFGEGSRLTVL.

This clonotype was counted a few times. V is TRBV19 and J is TRBJ1-5; 7 bases fit TRBD1. Per the germline V gene, CDR1 is LNHDA and CDR2 is SQIVND (reference sequence). After removal of 7 bases from V and 2 bases from J, the junction contained 5 bases not matched to a gene. The CDR3 is 14 amino acids. The CDR3 is CASTVDRGNQPQHF. CDR3 sequence (DNA): TGTGCCAGTACCGTTGACAGGGGCAATCAGCCCCAGCATTTT. The complete variable domain, with remaining parts taken from reference TRBV19 and TRBJ1-5, reads DGGITQSPKYLFRKEGQNVTLSCEQNLNHDAMYWYRQDPGQGLRLIYYSQIVNDFQKGDIAEGYSVSREKKESFPLTVTSAQKNPTAFYLCASTVDRGNQPQHFGDGTRLSIL.

This clonotype occurred many times. This sequence joins TRBV20-1 and TRBJ2-7; D not resolved. Trimming removed 0 bases at V and 0 bases at J, with 12 bases between. In germline, CDR1 is DFQATT, CDR2 SNEGSKA (reference sequence). The CDR3 has 15 amino acids. The CDR3 protein is CSAREADSNSYEQYF. CDR3 nucleotides: TGCAGTGCTAGAGAGGCAGATTCAAACTCCTACGAGCAGTACTTC.

V usage is TRBV4-2 and J usage is TRBJ1-5; D is undetermined. CDR3 size: 14 residues. In germline, CDR1 is LGHNA, CDR2 YNFKEQ. V gave up 4 bases and J gave up 10 bases, with 17 bases separating them. CDR3: CASSPTFIREPQHF. In DNA form, the CDR3 reads TGTGCCAGCAGCCCCACCTTTATCCGGGAACCCCAGCATTTT.

The chain carries TRBV19 and TRBJ1-4, with 10 positions matching TRBD1. CDR1 and CDR2 (germline): LNHDA, SQIVND (reference sequence). With 1 base clipped from V and 10 bases from J, the junction kept 3 bases outside the gene matches. CDR3 length: 14 residues. The CDR3 spells CASSIGTGGGKLFF. The CDR3 DNA reads as TGTGCCAGTAGTATAGGGACAGGGGGAGGAAAACTGTTTTTT.

In its sample, this clonotype was seen a few times. The chain has TRBV19 and TRBJ2-4, with D possibly TRBD1 on 6 matching bases. The CDR3 is made up of 15 amino acids. Germline assignment: CDR1 LNHDA and CDR2 SQIVND (reference sequence). The V gene lost 5 bases and the J gene lost 3 bases, with 14 bases spanning the gap. The CDR3 reads CASSWSGAGKNIQYF. CDR3 bases: TGTGCCAGTAGTTGGTCAGGGGCCGGCAAAAACATTCAGTACTTC.

This clonotype was found many times. V gene TRBV7-2 combines with J gene TRBJ2-3, with 8 bases lining up with TRBD2. Trimming removed 5 bases from V and 2 bases from J; junction bases left unmatched: 12. The CDR3 has 17 residues. The germline V gene has CDR1 SGHTA and CDR2 FQGNSA. Here the CDR3 reads CASSQQGRGGDTDTQYF. CDR3 bases: TGTGCCAGCAGCCAGCAGGGACGGGGGGGAGACACAGATACGCAGTATTTT.

This clonotype has ten or more counts. The rearrangement uses TRBV28 and TRBJ1-2, with D hard to call. The CDR3 runs 11 residues. Trimming stripped 3 bases from V and 3 bases from J, with 2 bases between. Germline-derived CDR1 and CDR2 are MDHEN and SYDVKM. DNA for the CDR3: TGTGCCAGCAGTTTGGACTATGGCTACACCTTC. It specifies CASSLDYGYTF.

This clonotype was detected ten times or more. The chain is built from TRBV7-9 and TRBJ2-7; D possibly uses TRBD1 or TRBD2 (5 bases each). Germline V gene data show CDR1 as SEHNR and CDR2 as FQNEAQ (reference sequence). V gave up 4 bases and J gave up 6 bases, with 10 bases separating them. The CDR3 totals 12 residues. This CDR3 is CASSSGPLEQYF. DNA for the CDR3: TGTGCCAGCAGCTCGGGGCCTCTCGAGCAGTACTTC.

V and J are TRBV5-4 and TRBJ2-5, with 7 bases fitting TRBD1. The V gene's germline CDR1 is SGHNT and CDR2 YYREEE (reference sequence). The CDR3 runs to 15 residues. The ends lost 0 bases at V and 5 bases at J; junction bases unmatched: 7. CDR3 coding DNA: TGTGCCAGCAGCTTGGGAACAGGGGATTATGAGACCCAGTACTTC. It codes for CASSLGTGDYETQYF.

The CDR3 loop is CASSSLGIDTGTGGHNEQFF. Written as DNA, the CDR3 is TGTGCCAGCAGTTCCCTAGGGATTGACACCGGGACAGGGGGCCACAATGAGCAGTTCTTC. The chain uses TRBV28 and TRBJ2-1, with 12 nucleotides matching TRBD1. V lost 4 bases, J lost 5 bases, and 18 bases stayed unmatched. The germline V gene encodes CDR1 MDHEN and CDR2 SYDVKM. The CDR3 sequence is 20 residues long.

This clonotype was observed many times. The chain has TRBV9 and TRBJ2-3, with D perhaps assigned TRBD1 or TRBD2 (5 bases each). V lost 0 bases to trimming and J lost 0 bases, with 11 bases between them. The CDR3 is 16 amino acids. CDR1 and CDR2 (germline): SGDLS, YYNGEE. The CDR3 DNA follows: TGTGCCAGCAGCGTAGAGGGACGGGACAGCACAGATACGCAGTATTTT. Translated: CASSVEGRDSTDTQYF.

In this sample, this clonotype turned up many times. The chain has TRBV7-9 and TRBJ1-1; 7 bases align to TRBD1. Germline lookup yields CDR1 SEHNR and CDR2 FQNEAQ (reference sequence). The J segment lost 1 base and the V segment lost 6 bases, leaving 8 bases of the junction unmatched. CDR3 length equals 15 residues. The CDR3: CASRPSGQQNTEAFF. The DNA of the CDR3 is TGTGCCAGCAGGCCCTCGGGACAGCAGAACACTGAAGCTTTCTTT.

The sample holds a few counts of this clonotype. The J gene is TRBJ1-4, the V gene TRBV4-1; no reliable D call. With 4 bases removed from V and 7 bases from J, the gap between germline ends came to 10 bases. Germline V gene data show CDR1 as MGHRA and CDR2 as YSYEKL. The CDR3 runs to 13 residues. CDR3: CASSLLAPEKLFF. The CDR3 bases are TGCGCCAGCAGCCTATTGGCCCCTGAAAAACTGTTTTTT.

This clonotype came up a few times. The J gene is TRBJ1-1, the V gene TRBV5-4; D not resolved. Germline values: CDR1 SGHNT, CDR2 YYREEE (reference sequence). Trimming left V 0 bases short and J 0 bases short, with 6 bases between. The CDR3 has 14 amino acids. CDR3 DNA sequence: TGTGCCAGCAGCTTGGAAGCGATGAACACTGAAGCTTTCTTT. Amino acid sequence: CASSLEAMNTEAFF.

This clonotype was observed a few times. The chain joins TRBV19 to TRBJ2-2; 10 bases agree with TRBD1. Losses at the gene ends were 4 bases for V and 3 bases for J; bases not matched to a gene: 5. The CDR3 is 16 amino acids. Per germline, CDR1 LNHDA and CDR2 SQIVND (reference sequence). The CDR3 is CASSKDRGLYTGELFF. Here the CDR3 DNA reads TGTGCCAGTAGTAAAGACAGGGGGCTGTACACCGGGGAGCTGTTTTTT.

V and J are TRBV9 and TRBJ2-3; TRBD2 matches at 8 bases. Germline CDR1 and CDR2: SGDLS and YYNGEE. The CDR3 is made up of 16 amino acids. Trimming at V came to 1 base and at J to 0 bases, leaving 4 bases not matched to a gene. The CDR3 protein is CASSVQASGSTDTQYF. The DNA for the CDR3 is TGTGCCAGCAGCGTACAGGCTAGCGGGAGCACAGATACGCAGTATTTT.

This clonotype was seen more than once but under ten times. The chain employs TRBV18 and TRBJ2-1, with TRBD1 identical over 9 bases. In germline, CDR1 is KGHSH, CDR2 LQKENI. With 0 bases clipped from V and 9 bases from J, the junction kept 3 bases outside the gene matches. The CDR3 covers 14 residues. CDR3 sequence reads: CASSPPGQGGEQFF. As DNA, the CDR3 is TGTGCCAGCTCACCACCGGGACAGGGAGGTGAGCAGTTCTTC.

This clonotype was recorded a few times. A junction boundary mismatches the germline segment, possibly from a read error. The chain employs TRBV12-3 or TRBV12-4 and TRBJ2-2; either TRBD1 or TRBD2 may supply D (5 bases each). The CDR3 loop spans 15 amino acids. CDR3 sequence: CTSTLRGADTGELFF. Here the CDR3 DNA reads TGTACCAGCACCCTTAGAGGGGCGGACACCGGGGAGCTGTTTTTT.

There are many counts of this clonotype. The chain couples TRBV20-1 to TRBJ2-3, with TRBD2 as a possible D gene (6 bases). Trimming cost V 5 bases and J 2 bases, with 14 bases left between them. CDR3 size: 14 residues. Germline-derived CDR1 and CDR2 are DFQATT and SNEGSKA (reference sequence). CDR3 sequence reads: CSADRDSATDTQYF. In DNA form, the CDR3 reads TGCAGTGCTGACCGGGACTCAGCCACAGATACGCAGTATTTT.

At least ten counts were recorded for this clonotype. The gene calls are TRBV20-1 and TRBJ2-1, with 8 bases aligning to TRBD2. The germline V gene encodes CDR1 DFQATT and CDR2 SNEGSKA (reference sequence). V trimming: 6 bases; J trimming: 4 bases; junction bases outside the gene matches: 8. This CDR3 region has 14 residues. This CDR3 is CSALTGGGYNEQFF. The CDR3, as DNA: TGCAGTGCCCTCACGGGGGGGGGGTACAATGAGCAGTTCTTC.

This clonotype was counted ten times or more. This chain links TRBV2 with TRBJ2-2, with TRBD2 identical over 11 bases. V lost 4 bases, J lost 2 bases, and 6 bases stayed unmatched. This CDR3 is 17 amino acids long. Germline CDR1 SNHLY, CDR2 FYNNEI. The CDR3 sequence: CASSAPGLADNTGELFF. In DNA, the CDR3 is TGTGCCAGCAGTGCCCCGGGACTAGCGGACAACACCGGGGAGCTGTTTTTT.